This TCR beta chain was identified during a study of T cell clusters in autoimmune cytopenias (dated by TCRdb to the late 2010s). About the investigation overall: A mean age of about 53 years and a median age of around 58 years were recorded for the healthy donor controls, of whom about half of the roughly 43 were female. Peripheral blood TRB and IGH repertoires were sequenced in autoimmune cytopenia patients at active disease and during treatment follow-up, alongside healthy, CLL and autoimmune hepatitis controls. Repertoires from autoimmune hepatitis patients were compared with those of 20 to 25 healthy donors matched for age and sex. For primary cytopenia, fewer than 30 age-matched healthy donors were used as controls, and for secondary cytopenia, roughly 15 age-matched CLL patients were used as controls. TRB sequencing reached a median depth of approximately 50,000 reads per sample and yielded a median of 2,350 distinct TRB clonotypes per sample. The study aimed to test whether autoimmune cytopenia patients carry a disease-specific immune repertoire signature usable as a blood-based biomarker.

For each sample, TRB amplification used around 260 ng of peripheral blood genomic DNA, equal to some 37,000 genome equivalents. What the authors observed across the whole study: A lack of physiological T cell clusters in primary autoimmune cytopenia patients was suggested by GLIPH, as 51 clusters were found to be exclusive to healthy donors versus around 16 exclusive to patients. Healthy donors showed almost three-fold more exclusive TRB clusters than active autoimmune hepatitis patients, consistent with an autoimmunity-wide signature. The T cell clusters were only ever defined in silico, so experimental validation of their functional role was still needed. TRB repertoire shifts, with less even repertoires in secondary cytopenia and CLL, mostly reflected lymphoma bias rather than autoimmunity. In the comparison of secondary cytopenia with CLL, the cluster-lack signature was not observed, apparently because the dominant lymphoma-associated repertoire masked the signature.

The CDR1 and CDR2 encoded by the germline V gene are MNHEY and SVGAGI. The CDR3 goes from the cysteine to the phenylalanine over 12 residues. No DNA appears here. This clonotype comes out as medium-sized (0.01 to 0.1%) from its frequency, since no count is listed. Its antigen remains unidentified. Multiplex PCR with a touch-down protocol amplified TRB rearrangements, with the TRB-A and TRB-B primer pools combined in a single tube. Illumina adapters and sample indices were attached to the amplicons through two consecutive PCR reactions using Phusion HS II polymerase. The amplicons were gel-purified using the NucleoSpin Gel and PCR Clean-up kit, after which quantification was performed by Qubit and quality was checked on an Agilent 2100 Bioanalyzer. Sequencing of the libraries was done on an Illumina MiSeq with 600-cycle, single-indexed, paired-end runs. In the source study's methods: MiXCR version 2.1.12 with the default MiXCR reference library was used to align and assemble TRB reads. Each unique CDR3 nucleotide sequence defined a clone, and only productive sequences with at least two reads were analysed. Repertoire diversity was assessed by alpha-parameterized diversity profiles (alpha 0 to 5), including Shannon (alpha 1) and Simpson (alpha 2) indices, computed with an R script. Combinatorial TRB VJ usage was calculated with the tcR package and was compared between cohorts by principal component analysis performed with ade4. TCRbeta CDR3s were clustered with GLIPH on cohort pairs matched by age and read depth, and cluster frequencies were compared by Wilcoxon test. TCRdb reprocessed the reads and provides one entry for every CDR3 protein sequence; no DNA is given. The V and J calls reflect TCRdb's pipeline rather than the authors' work. The sample table gives some 6,900 distinct CDR3 sequences. Around a tenth of the sample belongs to the ten largest clones.

These same records also appear under a second study, on T cell repertoires in aging, cancer and after chemotherapy. According to the second study: The donors fell into six age groups ranging from 30 or younger to 70 or older, and each group had at least three individuals. Healthy donor control TCR repertoires were recorded over several months to years and showed clear clonal overlap across re-sampling. Several million TCR reads were contained in the full dataset. Significantly lower blood TCR diversity and higher clonality were observed in untreated patients with hematological or solid cancers than in age-matched healthy donors. In healthy donors, the decline in TCR diversity with age was mainly due to loss of richness, whereas in cancer patients loss of evenness also played a role. An increase in median generation probability over the chemotherapy interval was observed in both cancer cohorts, suggesting that the repertoire was reconstituted through rebound thymic output. According to the authors, the repertoire data do not permit conclusions about immunological memory after chemotherapy. Peripheral blood TCR beta repertoires from healthy donors and cancer patients were profiled to examine immunoaging and T cell reconstitution after chemotherapy. Alongside 95 healthy donors serving as a reference group, the cohort included some 210 cancer patients, of whom about 94 had hematological cancers and about 130 had solid cancers. MiXCR versions 2.12 and 3.0.5 were used to process TRB sequences. Repertoire metrics included Shannon diversity, evenness, clonality (one minus evenness), and alpha-parameterized diversity profiles from alpha 0 to 5. The IGoR algorithm was used to calculate generation probabilities of clones in the paired pre- and post-chemotherapy samples.

The receptor comes from a human donor in good health. The sample taken for sequencing was peripheral blood. The chain uses TRBV6-5 and TRBJ2-1; TCRdb's D call, TRBD1, is unchecked because there is no DNA. The CDR3 sequence is CASSPWGREQFF.